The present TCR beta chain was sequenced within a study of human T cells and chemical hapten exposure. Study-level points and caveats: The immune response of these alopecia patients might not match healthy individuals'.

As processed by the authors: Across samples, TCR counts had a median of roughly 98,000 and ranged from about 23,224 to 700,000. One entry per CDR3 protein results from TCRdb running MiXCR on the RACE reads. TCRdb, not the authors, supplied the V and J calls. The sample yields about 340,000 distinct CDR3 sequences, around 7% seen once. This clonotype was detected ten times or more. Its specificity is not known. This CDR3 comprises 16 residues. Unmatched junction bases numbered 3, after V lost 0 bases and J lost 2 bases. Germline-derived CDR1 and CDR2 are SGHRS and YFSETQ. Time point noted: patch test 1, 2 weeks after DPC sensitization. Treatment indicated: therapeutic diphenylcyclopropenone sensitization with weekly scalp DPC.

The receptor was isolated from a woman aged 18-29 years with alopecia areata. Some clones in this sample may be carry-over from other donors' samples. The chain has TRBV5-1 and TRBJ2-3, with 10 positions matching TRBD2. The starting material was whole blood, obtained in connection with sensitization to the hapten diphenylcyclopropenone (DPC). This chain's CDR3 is CASSLEAGGLTDTQYF. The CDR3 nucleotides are TGCGCCAGCAGCTTGGAAGCGGGGGGGCTCACAGATACGCAGTATTTT.